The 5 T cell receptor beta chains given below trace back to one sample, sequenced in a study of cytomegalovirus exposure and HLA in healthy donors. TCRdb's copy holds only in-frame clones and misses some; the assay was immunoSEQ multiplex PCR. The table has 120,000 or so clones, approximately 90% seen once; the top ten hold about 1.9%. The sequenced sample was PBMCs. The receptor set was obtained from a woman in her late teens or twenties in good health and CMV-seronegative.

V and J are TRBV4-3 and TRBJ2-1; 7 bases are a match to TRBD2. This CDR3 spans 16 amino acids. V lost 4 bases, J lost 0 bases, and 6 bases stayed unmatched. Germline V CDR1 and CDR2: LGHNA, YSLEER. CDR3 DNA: TGCGCCAGCAGCCCCTCAGCGGGGTCCTCCTACAATGAGCAGTTCTTC. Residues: CASSPSAGSSYNEQFF.

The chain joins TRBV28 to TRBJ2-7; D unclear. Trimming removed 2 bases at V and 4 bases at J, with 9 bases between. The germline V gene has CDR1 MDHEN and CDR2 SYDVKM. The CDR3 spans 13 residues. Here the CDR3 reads CASSLPRPYEQYF. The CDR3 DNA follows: TGTGCCAGCAGTTTACCCAGGCCGTACGAGCAGTACTTC.

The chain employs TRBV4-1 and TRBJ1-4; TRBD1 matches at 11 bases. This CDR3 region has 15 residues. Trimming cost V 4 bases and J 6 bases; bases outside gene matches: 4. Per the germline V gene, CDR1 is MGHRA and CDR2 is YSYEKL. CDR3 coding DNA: TGCGCCAGCAGCCTACCGGGACAGGGGGATGAAAAACTGTTTTTT. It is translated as CASSLPGQGDEKLFF.

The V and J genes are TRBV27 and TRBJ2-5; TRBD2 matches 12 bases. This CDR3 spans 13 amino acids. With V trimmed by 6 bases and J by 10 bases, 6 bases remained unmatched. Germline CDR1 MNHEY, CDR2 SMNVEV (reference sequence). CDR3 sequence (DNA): TGTGCCAGCAGCTCCCAACTAGCGGGGGGCCAGTACTTC. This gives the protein CASSSQLAGGQYF.

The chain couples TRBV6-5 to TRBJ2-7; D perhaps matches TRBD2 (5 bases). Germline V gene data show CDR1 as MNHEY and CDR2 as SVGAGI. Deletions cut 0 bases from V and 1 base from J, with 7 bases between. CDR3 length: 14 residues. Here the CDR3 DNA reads TGTGCCAGCAGTTACTCCCGGGAATCCTACGAGCAGTACTTC. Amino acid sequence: CASSYSRESYEQYF.